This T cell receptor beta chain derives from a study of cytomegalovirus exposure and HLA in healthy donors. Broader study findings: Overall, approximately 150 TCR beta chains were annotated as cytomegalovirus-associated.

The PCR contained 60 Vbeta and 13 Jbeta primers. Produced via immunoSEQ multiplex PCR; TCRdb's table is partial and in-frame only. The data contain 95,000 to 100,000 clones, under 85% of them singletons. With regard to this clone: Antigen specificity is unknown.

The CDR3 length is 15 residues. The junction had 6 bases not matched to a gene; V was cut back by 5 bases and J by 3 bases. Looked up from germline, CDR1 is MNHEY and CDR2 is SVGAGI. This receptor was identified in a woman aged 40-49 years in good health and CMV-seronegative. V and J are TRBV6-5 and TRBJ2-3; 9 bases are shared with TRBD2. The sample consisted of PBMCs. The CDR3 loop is CASSAVAGETDTQYF. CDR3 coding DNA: TGTGCCAGCAGTGCAGTAGCGGGAGAGACAGATACGCAGTATTTT.